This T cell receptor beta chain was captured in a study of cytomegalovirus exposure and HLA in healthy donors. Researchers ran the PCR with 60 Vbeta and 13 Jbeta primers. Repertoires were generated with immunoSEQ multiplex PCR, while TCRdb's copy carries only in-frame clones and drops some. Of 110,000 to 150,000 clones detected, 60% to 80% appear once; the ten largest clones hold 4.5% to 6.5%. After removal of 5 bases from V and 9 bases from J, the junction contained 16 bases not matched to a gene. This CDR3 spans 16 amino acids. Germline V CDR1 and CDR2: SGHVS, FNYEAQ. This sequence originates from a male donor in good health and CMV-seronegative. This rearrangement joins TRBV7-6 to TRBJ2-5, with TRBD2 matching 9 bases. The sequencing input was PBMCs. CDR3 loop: CASSPIAAGGGEAQYF. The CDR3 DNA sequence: TGTGCCAGCAGCCCCATCGCAGCGGGGGGCGGGGAGGCCCAGTACTTC. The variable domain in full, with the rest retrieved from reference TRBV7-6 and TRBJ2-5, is GAGVSQSPRYKVTKRGQDVALRCDPISGHVSLYWYRQALGQGPEFLTYFNYEAQQDKSGLPNDRFSAERPEGSISTLTIQRTEQRDSAMYRCASSPIAAGGGEAQYFGPGTRLLVL.